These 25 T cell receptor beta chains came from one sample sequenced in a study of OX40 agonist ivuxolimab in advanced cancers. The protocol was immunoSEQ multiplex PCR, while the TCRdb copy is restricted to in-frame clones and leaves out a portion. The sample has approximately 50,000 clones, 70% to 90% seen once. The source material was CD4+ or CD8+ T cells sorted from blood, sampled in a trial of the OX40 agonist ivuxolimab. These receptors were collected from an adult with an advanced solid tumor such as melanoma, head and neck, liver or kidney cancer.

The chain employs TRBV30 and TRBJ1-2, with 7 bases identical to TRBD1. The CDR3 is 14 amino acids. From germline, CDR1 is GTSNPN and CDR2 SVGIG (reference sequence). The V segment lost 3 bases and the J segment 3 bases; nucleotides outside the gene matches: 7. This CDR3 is CAWRGSGTDYGYTF. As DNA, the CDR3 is TGTGCCTGGAGAGGAAGCGGGACAGACTATGGCTACACCTTC. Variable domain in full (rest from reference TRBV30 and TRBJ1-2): SQTIHQWPATLVQPVGSPLSLECTVEGTSNPNLYWYRQAAGRGLQLLFYSVGIGQISSEVPQNLSASRPQDRQFILSSKKLLLSDSGFYLCAWRGSGTDYGYTFGSGTRLTVV.

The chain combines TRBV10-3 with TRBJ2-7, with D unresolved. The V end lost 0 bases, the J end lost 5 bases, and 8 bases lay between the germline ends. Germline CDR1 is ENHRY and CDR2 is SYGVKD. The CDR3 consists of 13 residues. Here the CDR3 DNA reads TGTGCCATCAGTGAGTCTACCACTGACGAGCAGTACTTC. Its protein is CAISESTTDEQYF.

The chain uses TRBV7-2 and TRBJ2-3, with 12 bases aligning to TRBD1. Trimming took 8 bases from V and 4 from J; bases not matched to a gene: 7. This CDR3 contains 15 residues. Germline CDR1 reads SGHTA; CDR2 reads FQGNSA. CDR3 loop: CASAWGTGGADTQYF. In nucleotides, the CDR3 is TGTGCCAGCGCATGGGGGACAGGGGGCGCAGATACGCAGTATTTT.

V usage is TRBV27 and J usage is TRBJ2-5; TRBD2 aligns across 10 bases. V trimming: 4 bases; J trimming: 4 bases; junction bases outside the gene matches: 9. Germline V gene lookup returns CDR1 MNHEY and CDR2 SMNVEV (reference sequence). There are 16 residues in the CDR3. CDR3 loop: CASSSLGSGGAETQYF. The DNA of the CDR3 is TGTGCCAGCAGTTCCCTGGGCAGCGGGGGGGCAGAGACCCAGTACTTC.

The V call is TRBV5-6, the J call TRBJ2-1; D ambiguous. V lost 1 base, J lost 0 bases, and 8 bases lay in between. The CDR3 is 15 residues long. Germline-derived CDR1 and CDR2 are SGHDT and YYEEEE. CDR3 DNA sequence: TGTGCCAGCAGCTTGAGTCCGAGCTCCTACAATGAGCAGTTCTTC. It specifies CASSLSPSSYNEQFF.

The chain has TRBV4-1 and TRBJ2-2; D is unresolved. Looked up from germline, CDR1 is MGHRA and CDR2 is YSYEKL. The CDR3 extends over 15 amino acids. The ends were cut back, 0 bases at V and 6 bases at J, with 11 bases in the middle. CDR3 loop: CASSQDPALAGELFF. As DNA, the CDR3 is TGCGCCAGCAGCCAAGATCCGGCCTTGGCCGGGGAGCTGTTTTTT.

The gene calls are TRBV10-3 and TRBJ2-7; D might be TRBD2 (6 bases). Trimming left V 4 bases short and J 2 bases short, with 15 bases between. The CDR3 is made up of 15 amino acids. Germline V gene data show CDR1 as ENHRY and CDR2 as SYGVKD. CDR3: CAISAAGNGAYEQYF. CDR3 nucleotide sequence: TGTGCCATCAGTGCGGCGGGAAATGGAGCCTACGAGCAGTACTTC.

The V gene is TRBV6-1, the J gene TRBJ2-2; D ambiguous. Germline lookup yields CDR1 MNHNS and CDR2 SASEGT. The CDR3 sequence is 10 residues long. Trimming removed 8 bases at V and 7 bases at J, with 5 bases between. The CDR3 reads CASVSGELFF. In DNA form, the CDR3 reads TGTGCCAGCGTAAGCGGGGAGCTGTTTTTT.

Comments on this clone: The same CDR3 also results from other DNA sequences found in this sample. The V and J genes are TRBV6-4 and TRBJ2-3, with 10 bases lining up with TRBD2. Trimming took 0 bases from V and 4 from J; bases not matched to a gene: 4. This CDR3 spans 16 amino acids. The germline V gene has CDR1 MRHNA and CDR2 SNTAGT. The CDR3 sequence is CASSDSSSGGPDTQYF. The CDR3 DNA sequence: TGTGCCAGCAGTGACTCGTCTAGCGGGGGCCCAGATACGCAGTATTTT.

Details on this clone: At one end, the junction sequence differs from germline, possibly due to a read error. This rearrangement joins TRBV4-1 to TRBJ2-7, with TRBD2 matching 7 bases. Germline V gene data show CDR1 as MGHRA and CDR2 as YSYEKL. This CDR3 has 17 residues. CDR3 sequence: CASSQEPSGATSYEQYF. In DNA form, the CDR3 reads TGCGCCAGCAGTCAAGAGCCCAGCGGGGCCACCTCCTACGAGCAGTACTTC.

The CDR3 DNA follows: TGTGCCAGTAGTGTCCGGGACGGAGAGACCCAGTACTTC. Protein product: CASSVRDGETQYF. This chain uses TRBV19 with TRBJ2-5; D could derive from TRBD1 or TRBD2 (5 bases each). Trimming took 5 bases from V and 4 from J, leaving 11 bases between them. This CDR3 contains 13 residues. Germline CDR1 is LNHDA and CDR2 is SQIVND (reference sequence). Full variable domain (outside the CDR3, taken from reference TRBV19 and TRBJ2-5): DGGITQSPKYLFRKEGQNVTLSCEQNLNHDAMYWYRQDPGQGLRLIYYSQIVNDFQKGDIAEGYSVSREKKESFPLTVTSAQKNPTAFYLCASSVRDGETQYFGPGTRLLVL.

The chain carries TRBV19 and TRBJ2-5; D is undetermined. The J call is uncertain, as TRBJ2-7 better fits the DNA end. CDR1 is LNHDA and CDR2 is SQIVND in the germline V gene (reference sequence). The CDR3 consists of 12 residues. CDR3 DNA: TGTGCCAGTAGTCCAGACACGTACGAGCAGTACTTC. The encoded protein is CASSPDTYEQYF.

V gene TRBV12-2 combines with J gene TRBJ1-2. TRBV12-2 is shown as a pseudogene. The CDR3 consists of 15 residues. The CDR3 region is CASRLDAEGGGGYTF. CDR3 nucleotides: TGTGCAAGTCGCTTAGACGCTGAGGGAGGGGGTGGCTACACCTTC.

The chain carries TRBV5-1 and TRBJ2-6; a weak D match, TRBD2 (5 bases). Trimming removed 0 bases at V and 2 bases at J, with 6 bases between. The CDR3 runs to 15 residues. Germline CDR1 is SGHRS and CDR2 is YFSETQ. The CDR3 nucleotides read TGCGCCAGCAGCTTGGAGGGAGCTGGGGCCAACGTCCTGACTTTC. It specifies CASSLEGAGANVLTF.

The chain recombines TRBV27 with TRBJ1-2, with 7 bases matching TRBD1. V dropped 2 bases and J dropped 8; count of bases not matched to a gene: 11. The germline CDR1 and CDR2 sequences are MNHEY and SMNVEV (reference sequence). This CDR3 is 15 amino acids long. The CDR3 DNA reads TGTGCCAGCAGTTTAAGCGGGACAGACTTTTTCGGCTACACCTTC. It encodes CASSLSGTDFFGYTF.

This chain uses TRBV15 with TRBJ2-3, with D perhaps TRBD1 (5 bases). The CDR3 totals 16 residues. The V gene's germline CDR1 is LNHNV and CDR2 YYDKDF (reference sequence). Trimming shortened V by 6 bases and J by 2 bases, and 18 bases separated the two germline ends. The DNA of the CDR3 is TGTGCCACCAGGCCTCCACTCCAGACAGCCACAGATACGCAGTATTTT. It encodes CATRPPLQTATDTQYF.

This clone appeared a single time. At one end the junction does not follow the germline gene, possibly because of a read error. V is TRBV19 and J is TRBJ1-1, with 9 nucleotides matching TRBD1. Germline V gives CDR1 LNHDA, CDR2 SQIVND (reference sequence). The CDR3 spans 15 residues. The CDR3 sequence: CASSTSGQGNAEAFF. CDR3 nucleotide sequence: TGTGCCAGTAGTACCTCTGGACAGGGGAACGCTGAAGCTTTCTTT.

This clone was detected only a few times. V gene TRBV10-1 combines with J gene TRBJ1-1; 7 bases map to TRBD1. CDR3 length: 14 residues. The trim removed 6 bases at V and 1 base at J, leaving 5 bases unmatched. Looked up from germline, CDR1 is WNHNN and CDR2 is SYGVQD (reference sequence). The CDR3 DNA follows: TGCGCCAGCAGCGAGGACAGGACGAACACTGAAGCTTTCTTT. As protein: CASSEDRTNTEAFF.

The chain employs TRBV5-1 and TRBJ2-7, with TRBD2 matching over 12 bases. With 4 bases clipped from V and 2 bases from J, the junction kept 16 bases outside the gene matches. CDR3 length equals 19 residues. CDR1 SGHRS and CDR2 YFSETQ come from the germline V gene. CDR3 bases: TGCGCCAGCAGCCCGGGGGGCGCTAGCGGGGGGGCCGCGGCCTACGAGCAGTACTTC. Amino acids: CASSPGGASGGAAAYEQYF.

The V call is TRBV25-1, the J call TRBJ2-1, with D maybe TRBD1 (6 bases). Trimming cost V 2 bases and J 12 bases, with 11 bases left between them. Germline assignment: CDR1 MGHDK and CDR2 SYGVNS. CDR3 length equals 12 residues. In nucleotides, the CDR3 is TGTGCCAGCAGTGAAATAGGACAGTGGCAGTTCTTC. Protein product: CASSEIGQWQFF.

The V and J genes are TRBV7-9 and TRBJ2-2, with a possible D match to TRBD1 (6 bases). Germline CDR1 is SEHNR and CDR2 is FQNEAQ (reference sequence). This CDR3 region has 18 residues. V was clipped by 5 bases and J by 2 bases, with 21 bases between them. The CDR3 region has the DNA TGTGCCAGCAGCCTAGAATGGACAGTCGAGTTAAACACCGGGGAGCTGTTTTTT. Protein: CASSLEWTVELNTGELFF. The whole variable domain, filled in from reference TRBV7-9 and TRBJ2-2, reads DTGVSQNPRHKITKRGQNVTFRCDPISEHNRLYWYRQTLGQGPEFLTYFQNEAQLEKSRLLSDRFSAERPKGSFSTLEIQRTEQGDSAMYLCASSLEWTVELNTGELFFGEGSRLTVL.

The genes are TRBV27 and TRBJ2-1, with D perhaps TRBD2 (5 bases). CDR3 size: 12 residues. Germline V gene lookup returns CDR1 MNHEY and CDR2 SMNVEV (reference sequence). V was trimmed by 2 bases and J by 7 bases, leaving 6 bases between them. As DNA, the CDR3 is TGTGCCAGCAGTTTAACGGGGAATGAGCAGTTCTTC. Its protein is CASSLTGNEQFF.

CDR3 loop: CASSLEDGRSSYGYTF. The CDR3 DNA is TGTGCCAGCAGCTTAGAGGACGGGCGTTCCTCTTATGGCTACACCTTC. The chain employs TRBV7-2 and TRBJ1-2; no clear D gene. The CDR3 consists of 16 residues. V was trimmed by 1 base and J by 5 bases, leaving 17 bases between them. The V gene's germline CDR1 is SGHTA and CDR2 FQGNSA. The variable domain in full, completed from reference TRBV7-2 and TRBJ1-2, reads GAGVSQSPSNKVTEKGKDVELRCDPISGHTALYWYRQSLGQGLEFLIYFQGNSAPDKSGLPSDRFSAERTGGSVSTLTIQRTQQEDSAVYLCASSLEDGRSSYGYTFGSGTRLTVV.

CDR3 residues: CASSLEQGASGYTF. The CDR3 DNA follows: TGTGCCAGCAGTTTGGAACAGGGGGCGAGTGGCTACACCTTC. The chain is built from TRBV27 and TRBJ1-2, with 9 bases matching TRBD1. The V gene's germline CDR1 is MNHEY and CDR2 SMNVEV (reference sequence). After removal of 3 bases from V and 7 bases from J, the junction contained 6 bases not matched to a gene. CDR3 length equals 14 residues.

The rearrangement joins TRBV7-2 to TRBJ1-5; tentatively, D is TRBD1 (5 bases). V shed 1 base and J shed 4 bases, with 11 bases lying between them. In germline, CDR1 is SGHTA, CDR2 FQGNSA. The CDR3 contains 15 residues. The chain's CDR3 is CASSLGGGQNQPQHF. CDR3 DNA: TGTGCCAGCAGCTTAGGGGGGGGTCAGAATCAGCCCCAGCATTTT.